These T cell receptor beta chains were read from a single sample in a study of post-analysis software for immune sequencing data. TCRdb recomputed calls from the PCR reads with MiXCR, one row per CDR3 protein. Here the sample spans fewer than 850,000 distinct CDR3 sequences, 25% to 30% being singletons. Sequenced: blood. These receptor sequences come from a girl aged 5-17 years with multiple sclerosis. The CDR3 runs from the conserved cysteine through the conserved F or W. D genes are given only for firm matches. The size of a clone is reported for some rows only, either as once, few or many, or as a class for expanded clones.

J gene: TRBJ2-3
clone size: NA
V gene: TRBV5-1
D gene: NA
CDR3 protein: CASSLGATSSTDTQYF
CDR3 DNA: TGCGCCAGCAGCTTGGGGGCCACTTCTAGCACAGATACGCAGTATTTT

J gene: TRBJ2-2
clone size: NA
V gene: TRBV29-1
D gene: TRBD1
CDR3 protein: CSASTGGQYTGELFF
CDR3 DNA: TGCAGCGCCAGTACAGGGGGTCAGTACACCGGGGAGCTGTTTTTT

J gene: TRBJ2-5
clone size: NA
V gene: TRBV7-8
D gene: TRBD2
CDR3 protein: CASSSGTSGARTQYF
CDR3 DNA: TGTGCCAGCAGCTCCGGGACTAGCGGTGCTAGGACCCAGTACTTC

J gene: TRBJ2-1
clone size: many
V gene: TRBV27
D gene: TRBD2
CDR3 protein: CASSLTTSGGNYNEQFF
CDR3 DNA: TGTGCCAGCAGTTTGACCACTAGCGGGGGTAACTACAATGAGCAGTTCTTC

J gene: TRBJ2-7
clone size: many
V gene: TRBV28
D gene: NA
CDR3 protein: CASSELGRYEQYF
CDR3 DNA: TGTGCCAGCAGTGAATTGGGGAGGTACGAGCAGTACTTC

J gene: TRBJ2-5
clone size: NA
V gene: TRBV25-1
D gene: TRBD2
CDR3 protein: CASSGRGGGETQYF
CDR3 DNA: TGTGCCAGCAGTGGACGGGGGGGAGGGGAGACCCAGTACTTC

J gene: TRBJ2-5
clone size: NA
V gene: TRBV10-3
D gene: NA
CDR3 protein: CAISEEVVETQYF
CDR3 DNA: TGTGCCATCAGTGAGGAGGTTGTGGAGACCCAGTACTTC

J gene: TRBJ2-7
clone size: NA
V gene: TRBV12-3/TRBV12-4
D gene: TRBD2
CDR3 protein: CASSPSGTPYEQYF
CDR3 DNA: TGTGCCAGCAGTCCGAGCGGGACCCCCTACGAGCAGTACTTC

J gene: TRBJ2-7
clone size: few
V gene: TRBV5-1
D gene: NA
CDR3 protein: CASSPKKAPYEQYF
CDR3 DNA: TGCGCCAGCAGCCCCAAAAAAGCACCTTACGAGCAGTACTTC

J gene: TRBJ2-1
clone size: many
V gene: TRBV29-1
D gene: TRBD2
CDR3 protein: CSGGREGPYNEQFF
CDR3 DNA: TGCAGCGGGGGAAGGGAGGGACCCTACAATGAGCAGTTCTTC

J gene: TRBJ1-6
clone size: NA
V gene: TRBV20-1
D gene: NA
CDR3 protein: CSAPRQGPPRHF
CDR3 DNA: TGCAGTGCCCCACGGCAGGGGCCACCCCGCCACTTT

J gene: TRBJ2-1
clone size: NA
V gene: TRBV9
D gene: NA
CDR3 protein: CASSLSWNNEQFF
CDR3 DNA: TGTGCCAGCAGCCTGAGCTGGAACAATGAGCAGTTCTTC

J gene: TRBJ2-1
clone size: NA
V gene: TRBV24-1
D gene: NA
CDR3 protein: CAASRTDSSYNEQFF
CDR3 DNA: TGTGCCGCCAGTCGGACGGATAGCTCCTACAATGAGCAGTTCTTC

J gene: TRBJ1-5
clone size: NA
V gene: TRBV4-1
D gene: NA
CDR3 protein: CASSQVRAVRGNQPQHF
CDR3 DNA: TGCGCCAGCAGCCAAGTACGGGCCGTTCGCGGCAATCAGCCCCAGCATTTT

J gene: TRBJ2-5
clone size: NA
V gene: TRBV12-3/TRBV12-4
D gene: TRBD2
CDR3 protein: CASSPKVGLADRNEQYF
CDR3 DNA: TGTGCCAGCAGCCCAAAGGTGGGACTAGCGGACAGAAATGAGCAGTACTTC

J gene: TRBJ1-2
clone size: few
V gene: TRBV11-2
D gene: NA
CDR3 protein: CASRTLGGRTYTF
CDR3 DNA: TGTGCCAGCAGAACACTCGGAGGGAGGACCTACACCTTC

J gene: TRBJ2-1
clone size: NA
V gene: TRBV15
D gene: NA
CDR3 protein: CATSSRRGLDEQFF
CDR3 DNA: TGTGCCACCAGCTCCCGACGGGGGCTGGATGAGCAGTTCTTC

J gene: TRBJ2-1
clone size: many
V gene: TRBV7-9
D gene: NA
CDR3 protein: CASSSRHNEQFF
CDR3 DNA: TGTGCCAGCAGCTCACGTCACAATGAGCAGTTCTTC

J gene: TRBJ2-7
clone size: NA
V gene: TRBV5-6
D gene: NA
CDR3 protein: CASSQGPEGYEQYF
CDR3 DNA: TGTGCCAGCAGCCAGGGACCGGAAGGGTACGAGCAGTACTTC